This T cell receptor beta chain was sequenced for a study of identical twins. This clonotype has more than one count but fewer than ten. Per germline, CDR1 MNHEY and CDR2 SVGEGT. The V and J ends lost 2 bases and 3 bases respectively, with 5 bases between them. This CDR3 spans 12 amino acids. In TCRdb, the 5' RACE reads were re-called with MiXCR into one record per CDR3 protein. This sample carries approximately 890,000 distinct CDR3 sequences, 12% of them seen once, and the ten largest clones take around 1.5%. These same data were also listed under a study on yellow fever vaccine responses in identical twins.

The sequence derives from a woman between 18 and 29 years old in good health. Sequenced sample: PBMCs. V usage is TRBV6-2 or TRBV6-3 and J usage is TRBJ2-7, with unresolved D. CDR3 DNA: TGTGCCAGCAGTTACGTCGGCTACGAGCAGTACGTC. Its protein is CASSYVGYEQYV.